Each of the 2 T cell receptor beta chains below was sequenced from the same sample in a study of T cell changes during pregnancy in multiple sclerosis. Produced via immunoSEQ multiplex PCR; TCRdb's table is partial and in-frame only. Here the sample spans about 49,000 clones, 90% to 95% being singletons. The sequencing used CD8+ T cells from peripheral blood mononuclear cells, collected before pregnancy. These receptors originate from a female donor with multiple sclerosis, enrolled in a pregnancy study.

This clone has a single count. The chain is built from TRBV30 and TRBJ2-1, with 8 bases matching TRBD2. The CDR3 loop spans 15 amino acids. V trimming: 2 bases; J trimming: 4 bases; junction bases outside the gene matches: 7. Germline V lookup: CDR1 GTSNPN, CDR2 SVGIG (reference sequence). The CDR3 DNA follows: TGTGCCTGGAGTATCACTAGCGGACTGTACAATGAGCAGTTCTTC. Translated, it gives CAWSITSGLYNEQFF. Full variable domain (remainder filled in from reference TRBV30 and TRBJ2-1): SQTIHQWPATLVQPVGSPLSLECTVEGTSNPNLYWYRQAAGRGLQLLFYSVGIGQISSEVPQNLSASRPQDRQFILSSKKLLLSDSGFYLCAWSITSGLYNEQFFGPGTRLTVL.

The chain recombines TRBV7-9 with TRBJ2-1, with 7 bases aligning to TRBD2. This CDR3 spans 14 amino acids. J gave up 7 bases and V 5 bases, and 8 bases lay outside the gene matches. The germline CDR1 and CDR2 sequences are SEHNR and FQNEAQ (reference sequence). The CDR3 nucleotides are TGTGCCAGCAGCCCCGTCGGCGGGAGAAATGAGCAGTTCTTC. Its translation is CASSPVGGRNEQFF.